This TCR beta chain was sequenced in a study of T cell changes during pregnancy in multiple sclerosis. Only in-frame clones appear in the TCRdb table, and some are missing; sequencing was by immunoSEQ multiplex PCR. Of some 130,000 clones in the sample, 90% to 96% were seen once. Trimming removed 6 bases from V and 5 bases from J; junction bases left unmatched: 23. CDR3 length: 20 residues. Germline lookup yields CDR1 SGDLS and CDR2 YYNGEE. This clone was detected once. This chain connects TRBV9 to TRBJ2-7; 13 bases match TRBD2. This receptor was obtained from a female donor with multiple sclerosis, enrolled in a pregnancy study. The input for sequencing was peripheral blood, taken after pregnancy. The CDR3: CASTPGPATSGRSLVNEQYF. DNA of the CDR3: TGTGCCAGCACGCCAGGACCTGCGACTAGCGGGAGGTCCCTGGTCAACGAGCAGTACTTC.